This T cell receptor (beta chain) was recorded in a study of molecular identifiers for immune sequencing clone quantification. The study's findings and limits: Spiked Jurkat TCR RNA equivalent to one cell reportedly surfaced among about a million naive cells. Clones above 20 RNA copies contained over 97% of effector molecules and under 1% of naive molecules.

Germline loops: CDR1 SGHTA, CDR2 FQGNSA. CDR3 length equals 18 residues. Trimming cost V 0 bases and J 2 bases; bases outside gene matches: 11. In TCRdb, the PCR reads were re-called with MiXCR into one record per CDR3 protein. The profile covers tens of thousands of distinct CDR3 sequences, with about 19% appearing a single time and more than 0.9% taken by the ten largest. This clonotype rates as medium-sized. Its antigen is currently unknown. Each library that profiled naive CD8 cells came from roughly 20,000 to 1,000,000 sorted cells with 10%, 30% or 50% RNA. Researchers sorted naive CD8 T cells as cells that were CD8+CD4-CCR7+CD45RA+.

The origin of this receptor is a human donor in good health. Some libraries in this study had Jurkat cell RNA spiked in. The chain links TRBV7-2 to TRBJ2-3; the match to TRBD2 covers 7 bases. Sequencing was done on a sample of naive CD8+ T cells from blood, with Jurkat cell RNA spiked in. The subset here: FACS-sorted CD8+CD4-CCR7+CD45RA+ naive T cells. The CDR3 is CASSLAEGRVVYTDTQYF. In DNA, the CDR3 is TGTGCCAGCAGCTTAGCGGAGGGGAGGGTTGTTTACACAGATACGCAGTATTTT.